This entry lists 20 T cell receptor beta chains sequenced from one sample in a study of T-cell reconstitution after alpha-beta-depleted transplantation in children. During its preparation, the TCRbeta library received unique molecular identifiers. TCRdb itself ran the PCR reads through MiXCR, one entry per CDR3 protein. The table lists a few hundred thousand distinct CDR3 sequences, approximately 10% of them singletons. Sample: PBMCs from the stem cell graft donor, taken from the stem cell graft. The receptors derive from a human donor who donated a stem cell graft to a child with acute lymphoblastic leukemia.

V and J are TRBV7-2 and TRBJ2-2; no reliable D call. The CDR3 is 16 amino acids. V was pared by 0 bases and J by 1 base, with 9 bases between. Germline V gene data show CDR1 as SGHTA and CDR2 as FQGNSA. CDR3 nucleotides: TGTGCCAGCAGCTTAGCGGAACCCAGGAACACCGGGGAGCTGTTTTTT. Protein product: CASSLAEPRNTGELFF.

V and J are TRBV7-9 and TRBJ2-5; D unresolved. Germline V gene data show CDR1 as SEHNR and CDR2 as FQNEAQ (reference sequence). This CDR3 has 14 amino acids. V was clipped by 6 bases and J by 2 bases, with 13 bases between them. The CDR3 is CASSQTHFQETQYF. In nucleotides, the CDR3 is TGTGCCAGCAGTCAGACCCACTTTCAAGAGACCCAGTACTTC.

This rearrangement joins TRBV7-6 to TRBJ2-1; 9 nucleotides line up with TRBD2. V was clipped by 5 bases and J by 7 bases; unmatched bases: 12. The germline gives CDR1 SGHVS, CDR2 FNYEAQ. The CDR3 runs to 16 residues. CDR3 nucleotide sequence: TGTGCCAGCAGCCGAGTGTGGGCGGGAGGGGCAAATGAGCAGTTCTTC. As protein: CASSRVWAGGANEQFF.

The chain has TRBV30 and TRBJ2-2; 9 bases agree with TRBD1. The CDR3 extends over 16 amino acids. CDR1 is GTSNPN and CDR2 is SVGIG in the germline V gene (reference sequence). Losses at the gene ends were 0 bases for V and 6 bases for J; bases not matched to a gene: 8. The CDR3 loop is CAWSVNRGQGAGELFF. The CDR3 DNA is TGTGCCTGGAGTGTAAATAGGGGACAGGGAGCCGGGGAGCTGTTTTTT.

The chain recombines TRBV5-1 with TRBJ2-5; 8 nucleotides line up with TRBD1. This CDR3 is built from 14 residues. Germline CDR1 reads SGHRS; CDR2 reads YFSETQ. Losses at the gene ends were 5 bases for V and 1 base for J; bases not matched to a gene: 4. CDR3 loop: CASRRDRSQETQYF. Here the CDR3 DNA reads TGCGCCAGCAGACGGGACAGGTCCCAAGAGACCCAGTACTTC.

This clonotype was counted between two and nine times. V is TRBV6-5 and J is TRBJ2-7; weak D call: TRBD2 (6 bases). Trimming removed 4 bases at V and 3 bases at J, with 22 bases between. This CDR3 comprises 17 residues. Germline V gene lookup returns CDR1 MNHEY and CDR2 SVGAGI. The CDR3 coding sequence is TGTGCCAGCAGTTCCGCCGGGACTTCCAACACCTTCTACGAGCAGTACTTC. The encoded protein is CASSSAGTSNTFYEQYF.

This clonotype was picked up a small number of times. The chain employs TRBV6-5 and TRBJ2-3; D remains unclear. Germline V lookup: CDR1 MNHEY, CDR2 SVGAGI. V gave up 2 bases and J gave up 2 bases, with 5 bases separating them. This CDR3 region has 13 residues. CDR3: CASSYSITDTQYF. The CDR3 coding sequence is TGTGCCAGCAGTTACAGCATCACAGATACGCAGTATTTT.

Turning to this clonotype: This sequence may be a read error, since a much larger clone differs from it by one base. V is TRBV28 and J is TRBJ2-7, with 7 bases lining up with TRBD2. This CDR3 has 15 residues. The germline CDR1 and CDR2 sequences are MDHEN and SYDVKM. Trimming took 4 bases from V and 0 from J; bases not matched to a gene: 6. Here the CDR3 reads CASSSRRERSYEQYF. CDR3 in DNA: TGTGCCAGCAGTTCAAGGCGGGAGCGCTCCTACGAGCAGTACTTC.

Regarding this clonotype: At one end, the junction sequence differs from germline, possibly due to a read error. CDR3 sequence: CASSFAAPRTDAFF. DNA for the CDR3: TGTGCCAGCAGTTTCGCCGCGCCTAGGACTGACGCTTTCTTT. The V and J genes are TRBV12-3 or TRBV12-4 and TRBJ1-1, with unresolved D. This CDR3 has 14 amino acids.

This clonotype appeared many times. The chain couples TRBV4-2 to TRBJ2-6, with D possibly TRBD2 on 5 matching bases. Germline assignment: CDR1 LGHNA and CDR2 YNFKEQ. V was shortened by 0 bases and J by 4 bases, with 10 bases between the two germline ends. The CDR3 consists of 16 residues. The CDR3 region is CASSQDEGEGANVLTF. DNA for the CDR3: TGTGCCAGCAGCCAAGACGAGGGTGAAGGGGCCAACGTCCTGACTTTC.

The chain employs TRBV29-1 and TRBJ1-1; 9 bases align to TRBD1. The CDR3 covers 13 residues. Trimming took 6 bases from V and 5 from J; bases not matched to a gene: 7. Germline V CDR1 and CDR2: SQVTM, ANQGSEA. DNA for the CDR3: TGCAGCGTACAGACAGGGGGTAGGACTGAAGCTTTCTTT. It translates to CSVQTGGRTEAFF. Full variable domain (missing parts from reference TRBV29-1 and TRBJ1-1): SAVISQKPSRDICQRGTSLTIQCQVDSQVTMMFWYRQQPGQSLTLIATANQGSEATYESGFVIDKFPISRPNLTFSTLTVSNMSPEDSSIYLCSVQTGGRTEAFFGQGTRLTVV.

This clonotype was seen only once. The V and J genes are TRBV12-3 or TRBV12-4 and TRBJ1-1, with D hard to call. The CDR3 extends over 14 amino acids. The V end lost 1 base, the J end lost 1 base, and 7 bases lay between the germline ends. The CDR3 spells CASSLDMGNTEAFF. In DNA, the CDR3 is TGTGCCAGCAGTTTAGATATGGGGAACACTGAAGCTTTCTTT.

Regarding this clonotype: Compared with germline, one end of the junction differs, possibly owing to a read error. This CDR3 is CASSYVEAMNTDAFF. The DNA of the CDR3 is TGTGCCAGCAGCTACGTTGAAGCCATGAACACTGACGCTTTCTTT. This chain connects TRBV12-3 or TRBV12-4 to TRBJ1-1, with no clear D. The CDR3 loop spans 15 amino acids.

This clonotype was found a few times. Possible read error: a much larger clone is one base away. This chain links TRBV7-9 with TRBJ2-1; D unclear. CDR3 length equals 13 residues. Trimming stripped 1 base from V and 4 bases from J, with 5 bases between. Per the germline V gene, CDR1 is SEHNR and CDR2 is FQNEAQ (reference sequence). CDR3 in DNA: TGTGCCAGCAGCTTAGTCAGGTACAATGAGCAGTTCTTC. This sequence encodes CASSLVRYNEQFF.

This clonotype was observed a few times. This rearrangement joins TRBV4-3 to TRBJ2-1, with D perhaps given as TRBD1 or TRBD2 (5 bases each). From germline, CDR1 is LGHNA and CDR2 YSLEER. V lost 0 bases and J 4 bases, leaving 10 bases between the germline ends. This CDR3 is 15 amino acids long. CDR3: CASSQDWDLYNEQFF. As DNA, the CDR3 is TGCGCCAGCAGCCAAGACTGGGACCTATACAATGAGCAGTTCTTC.

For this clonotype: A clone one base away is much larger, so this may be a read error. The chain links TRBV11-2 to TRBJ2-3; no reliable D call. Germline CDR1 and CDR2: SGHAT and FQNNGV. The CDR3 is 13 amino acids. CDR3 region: CATSQQRTDTQYF. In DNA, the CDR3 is TGTGCCACCAGCCAACAACGCACAGATACGCAGTATTTT.

The CDR3 DNA reads as TGTGCCAGCAGCCTCGGTGGGGCAGGCTACGAGCAGTACTTC. It yields the protein CASSLGGAGYEQYF. V is TRBV7-9 and J is TRBJ2-7; D is perhaps TRBD1 (5 bases). The CDR3 extends over 14 amino acids. Germline V gene sequence: CDR1 SEHNR, CDR2 FQNEAQ (reference sequence). Trimming stripped 5 bases from V and 3 bases from J, with 14 bases between.

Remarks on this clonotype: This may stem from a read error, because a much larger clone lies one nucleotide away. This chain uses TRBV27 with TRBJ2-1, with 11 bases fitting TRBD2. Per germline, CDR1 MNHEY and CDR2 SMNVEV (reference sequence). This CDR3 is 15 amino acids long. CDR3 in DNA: TGTGCCAGCAGTGCGACTAGCGGGGTATACAGTGAGCAGTTCTTC. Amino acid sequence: CASSATSGVYSEQFF.

The CDR3 DNA sequence: TGTGCCAGCAGTTCAACCAGGGACTTAGCGGGGACTAATGAGCAGTTCTTC. Its protein product is CASSSTRDLAGTNEQFF. This rearrangement joins TRBV6-5 to TRBJ2-1; 8 nucleotides line up with TRBD2. The trim removed 4 bases at V and 7 bases at J, leaving 15 bases unmatched. CDR3 length equals 17 residues. Germline V gives CDR1 MNHEY, CDR2 SVGAGI.

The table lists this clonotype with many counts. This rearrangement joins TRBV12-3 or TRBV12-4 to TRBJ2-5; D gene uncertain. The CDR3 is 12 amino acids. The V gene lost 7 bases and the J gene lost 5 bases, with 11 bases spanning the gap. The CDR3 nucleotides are TGTGCCAGCACCCTAGTCTTGGAGACCCAGTACTTC. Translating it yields CASTLVLETQYF.